This T cell receptor (beta chain) was recovered during a study of blood T cell repertoires in COVID-19. Overall study context: Samples came from the United States, Italy and Spain, spanning acute and convalescent COVID-19. PBMCs, B-cell-depleted T cells, or T cells were the source of the cDNA or gDNA that made up the material.

The CDR3 has 13 amino acids. Germline CDR1 is MNHEY and CDR2 is SVGAGI. V shed 6 bases, J shed 9 bases, and the junction held 9 bases outside the gene matches. This clone was detected once. Methods used by the authors: How many nucleated cells were present was estimated from reference gene primer amplification. Profiling relied on immunoSEQ multiplex PCR, and the TCRdb table lists in-frame clones only, not all of them. That table supplies the V and J calls and clone size; D and trimming were determined from the DNA. There are approximately 61,000 clones in the sample; about 77% occur only once, and roughly a fifth lies in the top ten.

The receptor was isolated from an elderly man with active or convalescent COVID-19. Sequencing was done on a sample of peripheral blood. The V call is TRBV6-5, the J call TRBJ2-7; 9 bases line up with TRBD2. The CDR3 loop is CASRRGGRGGQYF. The CDR3 DNA sequence: TGTGCCAGCAGGCGGGGGGGCCGGGGGGGGCAGTACTTC.